The source of this T cell receptor beta chain is a study of STAT3 mutations in large granular lymphocyte leukemia. Study-level results: At least one immunodominant TCR beta clonotype appeared in every T-cell large granular lymphocyte leukemia patient.

A word on this clone: The antigen is not known.

This table comes from immunoSEQ multiplex PCR, and its TCRdb copy is limited to in-frame clones, with some not included. The sample carries about 42,000 clones, roughly 77% recorded once. Germline assignment: CDR1 LNHDA and CDR2 SQIVND (reference sequence). The CDR3 extends over 13 amino acids. Trimming took 5 bases from V and 5 from J, leaving 12 bases between them. This chain connects TRBV19 to TRBJ2-5, with unresolved D. This receptor was taken from a human donor with T large granular lymphocyte leukemia. Some clones in this sample may be carry-over from other donors' samples. The sample consisted of PBMCs. The DNA of the CDR3 is TGTGCCAGTAGTCCCCGGCAGAGGGAGACCCAGTACTTC. It is translated as CASSPRQRETQYF.